The next 8 T cell receptor beta chains were all read from a single sample in a study of identical twins. MiXCR, applied by TCRdb to the 5' RACE reads, yields one record per CDR3 protein. The sample consists of 600,000 to 700,000 distinct CDR3 sequences, about 20% of them appearing once. The data also belong to a second study, concerning T cells expressing NK-cell markers.

The material sequenced was PBMCs. These TCRs come from a woman aged 18 to 35 in good health.

The sample holds a few counts of this clonotype. This CDR3 is CASSTQRGLITGELFF. CDR3 bases: TGTGCCAGCAGTACCCAGCGGGGACTCATCACCGGGGAGCTGTTTTTT. The chain couples TRBV12-3 or TRBV12-4 to TRBJ2-2; 7 positions match TRBD2. The CDR3 consists of 16 residues. Trimming removed 5 bases from V and 4 bases from J; junction bases left unmatched: 10.

This clonotype was seen a handful of times. J is TRBJ1-3 and V is TRBV6-1; tentatively, D is TRBD1 (5 bases). The CDR3 runs 14 residues. The V and J ends lost 5 bases and 2 bases respectively, with 10 bases between them. The germline CDR1 and CDR2 sequences are MNHNS and SASEGT. The DNA for the CDR3 is TGTGCCAGCAGTCTCAGGGCGCCTGGAAACACCATATATTTT. Its translation is CASSLRAPGNTIYF.

This chain links TRBV11-2 with TRBJ1-1; no firm D call. V was trimmed by 5 bases and J by 0 bases, leaving 13 bases between them. This CDR3 has 15 residues. The germline gives CDR1 SGHAT, CDR2 FQNNGV. CDR3 sequence reads: CASSAPLEVNTEAFF. The CDR3 nucleotides read TGTGCCAGCAGCGCGCCCTTGGAGGTGAACACTGAAGCTTTCTTT.

There are a few counts of this clonotype. The V and J genes are TRBV7-9 and TRBJ1-1, with D unresolved. V lost 0 bases and J lost 7, with 9 bases in between. The CDR3 sequence is 13 residues long. CDR1 is SEHNR and CDR2 is FQNEAQ in the germline V gene (reference sequence). The DNA for the CDR3 is TGTGCCAGCAGCTTAGCTGGCGGCAGTGAAGCTTTCTTT. Translation gives CASSLAGGSEAFF. Variable domain in full (rest from reference TRBV7-9 and TRBJ1-1): DTGVSQNPRHKITKRGQNVTFRCDPISEHNRLYWYRQTLGQGPEFLTYFQNEAQLEKSRLLSDRFSAERPKGSFSTLEIQRTEQGDSAMYLCASSLAGGSEAFFGQGTRLTVV.

This clonotype has just a few counts. This sequence joins TRBV20-1 and TRBJ1-6, with D unresolved. Per the germline V gene, CDR1 is DFQATT and CDR2 is SNEGSKA (reference sequence). Trimming left V 1 base short and J 5 bases short, with 9 bases between. CDR3 size: 14 residues. CDR3 residues: CSARGPPNNSPLHF. CDR3 DNA sequence: TGCAGTGCTAGAGGTCCACCGAATAATTCACCCCTCCACTTT.

This clonotype was observed at least ten times. The chain employs TRBV12-3 or TRBV12-4 and TRBJ1-1; possibly TRBD1 for D (5 bases). The CDR3 is 14 amino acids. The V gene lost 1 base and the J gene lost 8 bases, with 14 bases spanning the gap. The CDR3, as DNA: TGTGCCAGCAGTTTAGATGTGGGGCTTAAAGAAGCTTTCTTT. This sequence encodes CASSLDVGLKEAFF.

The rearrangement uses TRBV6-5 and TRBJ2-7, with D perhaps matching TRBD2 (5 bases). The germline CDR1 and CDR2 sequences are MNHEY and SVGAGI. Trimming pared 10 bases from V and 7 bases from J, leaving 23 bases between. The CDR3 runs to 14 residues. This CDR3 reads CATREDGIVREQYF. The CDR3, as DNA: TGTGCCACCCGGGAAGACGGAATAGTAAGGGAGCAGTACTTC.

Ten or more counts support this clonotype. The chain links TRBV20-1 to TRBJ2-1; D might be TRBD2 (6 bases). Trimming stripped 1 base from V and 0 bases from J, with 10 bases between. Germline lookup yields CDR1 DFQATT and CDR2 SNEGSKA (reference sequence). CDR3 length equals 15 residues. The CDR3 spells CSARGAGDSYNEQFF. The CDR3 coding sequence is TGCAGTGCTAGAGGAGCGGGCGACTCCTACAATGAGCAGTTCTTC.